This is a list of T cell receptor beta chains from one sample in a study of blood T cell repertoires in COVID-19. Method: immunoSEQ multiplex PCR; TCRdb's copy keeps in-frame clones and lacks some. The sample yields 110,000 to 150,000 clones, around 86% seen once. The sequenced sample was peripheral blood. All receptors derive from a woman over 75 with acute or convalescent COVID-19. Each CDR3 is given with its conserved first and last residue. The size entry is marked missing in some rows and otherwise reads once, few, many or a size class.

CASSKEGGIYNEQFF,TRBJ2-1,TRBV3-1/TRBV3-2,few
CASSFRRGGWNIQYF,TRBJ2-4,TRBV28,few
CASSLDHGGGNGYTF,TRBJ1-2,TRBV5-1,.
CASSLERQSGEQFF,TRBJ2-1,TRBV7-2,once
CASSLYLGQGSNEQFF,TRBJ2-1,TRBV27,.
CASGFSPGVLPGELFF,TRBJ2-2,TRBV12-5,.
CASSSTGGSETQYF,TRBJ2-5,TRBV19,once
CASSNTGNQPQHF,TRBJ1-5,TRBV12-3/TRBV12-4,.
CASSEGLAGYEQYF,TRBJ2-7,TRBV5-1,.
CATAPGSEDSYEQYF,TRBJ2-7,TRBV10-3,.
CSVGGLAGGYEQYF,TRBJ2-7,TRBV29-1,.
CASSLVQGGQPQHF,TRBJ1-5,TRBV7-2,once
CAWSVNTYQANYGYTF,TRBJ1-2,TRBV30,.
CASSFYARGGEAFF,TRBJ1-1,TRBV7-3,.
CASSIGTAFFSYGYTF,TRBJ1-2,TRBV19,.
CATSDLGSPGNQETQYF,TRBJ2-5,TRBV24-1,.
CAISDDLRGNTIYF,TRBJ1-3,TRBV10-3,.
CAWSVSYEAFF,TRBJ1-1,TRBV30,.
CASSLDSPEDQPQHF,TRBJ1-5,TRBV27,once
CASSRDFRRENIQYF,TRBJ2-4,TRBV14,.
CASSSGQQSAGNTIYF,TRBJ1-3,TRBV5-1,few
CASSHPTAAGGGHEQYF,TRBJ2-7,TRBV12-1,few